The text below deals with one T cell receptor beta chain. This clone has more than one count but fewer than ten. Its antigen is still unknown. Base qualities are not at hand, and no much larger clone is one base apart. Each donor gave one peripheral blood draw, averaging approximately 0.11 L, which was collected into heparinised tubes. A BD FACSAria II was used to sort naive, central memory, regulatory and stem cell-like memory CD4+ T cells with a panel that included CD45RO, CCR7, CD25, CD127, CD95 and CD27. All sorted populations exceeded 98% purity. PBMCs were isolated right away by Lymphoprep density gradient centrifugation and were stained directly, without culture. To minimize batch effects, samples were stained and sorted in pairs, one healthy donor with one patient per experiment. This entry comes from a study of beta chain features in type 1 diabetes listed by TCRdb under 2018. General notes on the study: Mean age, gender distribution, total cell number and subset yield were not different between patients and healthy donors. A total of 100 million to 110 million sorted cells were examined across all samples, and a strong correlation was observed between cell number per subset and RNA yield. In the study, TCRB repertoires of sorted circulating CD4+ T cell subsets from recently diagnosed type 1 diabetes patients were compared with those of matched healthy donors. Regulatory and stem cell-like memory subsets were obtained from only 8 patients and roughly 8 healthy donors, while naive and central memory subsets were obtained from all 30 or so donors.

Paper-wide results and their limitations: The naive, central memory and regulatory TCRB repertoires appeared to resemble one another more closely among patients than among healthy donors. Because the HLA sub-analyses included only small numbers of individuals, any influence of HLA type on TCRB rearrangement was left unresolved. At VDJ recombination sites, type 1 diabetes patients had fewer insertions and more deleted nucleotides, which implies abnormalities in thymic rearrangement. Shorter templates might be favored by PCR, yet because patient and control samples were amplified and corrected together, any such skew would affect both groups equally. A moderate but significant shortening of TCRB CDR3 length was observed in type 1 diabetes patients in all four CD4+ subsets. Sequencing cDNA rather than genomic DNA could over-represent highly expressing activated cells, although activation and CD3 levels did not differ between groups.

The CDR3 spans 15 residues, from the cysteine through the phenylalanine. The only DNA kept is the CDR3, 45 bases in frame from the first base. The germline V gene gives CDR1 as SGHRS and CDR2 as YFSETQ. V and J are trimmed by 4 bases and 3 bases, and the gene matches miss 9 bases of the junction. The entire amount of isolated RNA was reverse transcribed using the High Capacity cDNA Reverse Transcription Kit, so the sequenced TCRB transcripts were expressed ones. Deep immunoSEQ sequencing was performed on naive, central memory and regulatory T cell samples, with an average of about 4 million total reads per sample. Sorted cells were lysed in RLT buffer, and RNA was extracted using DNase-treated RNeasy Micro or Mini kits according to cell number. Each cell subset was processed on its own to prevent cross-contamination, while patient and healthy donor samples were processed together. The immunoSEQ multiplex PCR was used to amplify TCRB sequences from cDNA, generating 87-bp fragments that spanned the CDR3 region. The amplicons were sequenced using the Illumina HiSeq platform. Processing in the source paper ran as follows. Synthetic template baselines were used to correct PCR bias computationally, reads within Hamming distance 2 were collapsed together, and singletons that could not be merged were discarded. By aligning reads against IMGT, V, D and J genes, CDR3 length, and insertions or deletions at six rearrangement sites were assigned. Within each subset, clonotype counts were normalized to the number of sorted cells before true diversity and Gini coefficients were calculated with the tcR R package. The overlap coefficient, calculated on TCRB nucleotide sequences, was used to measure repertoire sharing. TCRdb holds this immuneACCESS table with in-frame rearrangements only. Some clones are missing; in checked studies, unresolved V genes explain under half, and the rest has no known cause. V and J calls and clone size come straight from that table; D and trimming were deduced from the DNA. The table for this sample lists around 340,000 clones; around 9% of them were counted only once. 1% of the sample rests with the top ten.

The chain employs TRBV5-1 and TRBJ2-7; 8 of the junction bases match TRBD1. Sequencing input: central memory CD4+ T cells from blood. The receptor was isolated from a man aged 30 to 39 with type 1 diabetes. In nucleotide form, the sequence is TGCGCCAGCAGCGGGGGGACAGGTACCTTCTACGAGCAGTACTTC. It encodes CASSGGTGTFYEQYF.